A selection of T cell receptor beta chains follows, all from one sample in a study of MAIT cells during Salmonella Paratyphi A infection. TCRdb ran MiXCR on the 5' RACE reads and lists one entry per CDR3 protein. This sample has roughly 400 distinct CDR3 sequences, with roughly 43% found just once. Sequences were obtained from MAIT cells from PBMCs. These receptors originate from an adult in good health. CDR3s include the opening cysteine and the closing phenylalanine or tryptophan. A D gene is named only where the DNA matches it firmly. Clone size is not always given. Where it is, it says once, few, many or a class for expanded clones.

TRBV6-1	TRBJ2-2	.	.	TGTGCCAGCAGTGAATCGGGTGACACCGGGGAGCTGTTTTTT	CASSESGDTGELFF
TRBV20-1	TRBJ2-1	.	.	TGCAGTGCTAGAGATGGGCAGGGTGAAGTCAATGAGCAGTTCTTC	CSARDGQGEVNEQFF
TRBV20-1	TRBJ2-7	.	.	TGCAGTGCGAGAGGGCCGACAGACTACGAGCAGTACTTC	CSARGPTDYEQYF
TRBV20-1	TRBJ1-1	.	TRBD1	TGCAGTGCTAGGACAGGGGGCACTGAAGCTTTCTTT	CSARTGGTEAFF
TRBV6-1	TRBJ2-3	.	.	TGTGCCAGCAGTGTCTCCGTCGACACCCATACGCAGTATTTT	CASSVSVDTHTQYF
TRBV4-2	TRBJ2-1	.	TRBD2	TGTGCCAGCAGCCAAGATGCGGCTAGCGGCCACAATGAGCAGTTCTTC	CASSQDAASGHNEQFF
TRBV28	TRBJ2-7	.	.	TGTGCCAGCAAATGGGGATCAAACTACGAGCAGTACTTC	CASKWGSNYEQYF
TRBV6-1	TRBJ2-6	large	.	TGTGCCAGCAGTGAAGCCCCTGGGGCCAACGTCCTGACTTTC	CASSEAPGANVLTF
TRBV6-4	TRBJ2-1	.	TRBD2	TGTGCCAGCAGTGCGACTAGCGGGAGCGGAAATGAGCAGTTCTTC	CASSATSGSGNEQFF
TRBV4-2	TRBJ2-1	.	TRBD2	TGTGCCAGCAGCCAAAGGTTGGGGGAGGGCAATGAGCAGTTCTTC	CASSQRLGEGNEQFF
TRBV6-4	TRBJ2-1	few	TRBD2	TGTGCCAGCAGTGGGACTAGCGGGAGCAATGAGCAGTTCTTC	CASSGTSGSNEQFF
TRBV20-1	TRBJ2-2	.	TRBD2	TGCAGTGCTAGACCAGAACTAGCGGGGGAATCAGGGGAGCTGTTTTTT	CSARPELAGESGELFF
TRBV12-3/TRBV12-4	TRBJ2-5	.	.	TGTGCCAGCAGCGCAGGGACAGGGGTTAGCGGGGGAGGAGAGACCCAGTACTTC	CASSAGTGVSGGGETQYF
TRBV20-1	TRBJ2-7	.	TRBD2	TGCAGTGCTAGAGGCGGACTAGCCGGGGAATCCTACGAGCAGTACTTC	CSARGGLAGESYEQYF
TRBV20-1	TRBJ1-5	.	.	TGCAGTGCTAGTACCCGCAGGGGAGAGCGTCAGCCCCAGCATTTT	CSASTRRGERQPQHF
TRBV6-4	TRBJ2-1	few	TRBD2	TGTGCCAGCAGTGACTCACTAGCGGGAGGTAGTGAGCAGTTCTTC	CASSDSLAGGSEQFF
TRBV20-1	TRBJ2-7	few	TRBD2	TGCAGTGCTTCGACTAGCGGGGGGGCCCCCTACGAGCAGTACTTC	CSASTSGGAPYEQYF
TRBV6-2/TRBV6-3	TRBJ2-3	few	TRBD1	TGTGCCAGCAGTCAATCCCCGGGACAGGGGGCAGATACGCAGTATTTT	CASSQSPGQGADTQYF
TRBV15	TRBJ2-5	.	.	TGTGCCACCAGCAGGATAGCGGCAGAGACCCAGTACTTC	CATSRIAAETQYF
TRBV19	TRBJ2-2	medium-sized	TRBD1	TGTGCCAGTAGTATTCCGGGACAGGGAAACACCGGGGAGCTGTTTTTT	CASSIPGQGNTGELFF
TRBV20-1	TRBJ2-3	large	TRBD2	TGCAGTGCTCAAACCGGGACTAGCGACACAGATACGCAGTATTTT	CSAQTGTSDTDTQYF
TRBV7-8	TRBJ2-7	once	TRBD2	TGTGCCAGCAGCTTAGGGGGACTAGCGGGAGGAATCGGCTACGAGCAGTACTTC	CASSLGGLAGGIGYEQYF
TRBV20-1	TRBJ2-2	.	TRBD2	TGCAGTGCTAGAGACCCTCTAGCGGGGGATACCGGGGAGCTGTTTTTT	CSARDPLAGDTGELFF
TRBV27	TRBJ1-2	hyperexpanded	TRBD1	TGTGCCAGCAGTGAGGGGGCACCTGATTCAGGGTATGGCTACACCTTC	CASSEGAPDSGYGYTF
TRBV6-4	TRBJ2-1	few	TRBD2	TGTGCCAGCAGTGTCGCTAGCGGGAGGGTCGATGAGCAGTTCTTC	CASSVASGRVDEQFF
TRBV10-2	TRBJ2-1	once	.	TGCGACAGAAGTGAGACTAGAGGGGGGGAGTACAATGAGCAGTTCTTC	CDRSETRGGEYNEQFF
TRBV20-1	TRBJ2-1	hyperexpanded	.	TGCAGTGCTAGAGATGTACTAGCAGACTACAATGAGCAGTTCTTC	CSARDVLADYNEQFF
TRBV20-1	TRBJ2-1	large	.	TGCAGTGCTAGAGACTTTTCCAGGGATAGGAATGAGCAGTTCTTC	CSARDFSRDRNEQFF
TRBV20-1	TRBJ1-6	medium-sized	TRBD1	TGCAGTGCTAGAGATCTAGGACAGGGGGATAATTCACCCCTCCACTTT	CSARDLGQGDNSPLHF
TRBV6-5	TRBJ2-7	.	TRBD2	TGTGCCAGCAGTTATCTAGCGGGGGGCTCCTACGAGCAGTACTTC	CASSYLAGGSYEQYF
TRBV6-2/TRBV6-3	TRBJ2-6	.	TRBD1	TGTGCCAGCAGTACGACAGGGGACTTCTCTGGGGCCAACGTCCTGACTTTC	CASSTTGDFSGANVLTF
TRBV6-2/TRBV6-3	TRBJ2-2	large	.	TGTGCCAGCAGCGGGGTGGCGGATAACACCGGGGAGCTGTTTTTT	CASSGVADNTGELFF
TRBV24-1	TRBJ2-6	large	.	TGTGCCACCAGCCTCACAGAGCTCCCTGGGGCCAACGTCCTGACTTTC	CATSLTELPGANVLTF
TRBV29-1	TRBJ2-1	few	TRBD1	TGCAGCGTCCCGAGGACAGGGGGCGATTACAATGAGCAGTTCTTC	CSVPRTGGDYNEQFF
TRBV29-1	TRBJ1-2	few	TRBD1	TGCAGCGTTGAAGAACAGGGGATCGCTCGTGGCTACACCTTC	CSVEEQGIARGYTF
TRBV4-3	TRBJ2-1	once	TRBD1	TGCGCCAGCAGCCGCGGGACAGGGGAGACGGATGAGCAGTTCTTC	CASSRGTGETDEQFF
TRBV20-1	TRBJ2-5	few	TRBD1	TGCAGTGCACGGTGGGGACAGGCTACAGAGACCCAGTACTTC	CSARWGQATETQYF
TRBV20-1	TRBJ2-5	.	.	TGCAGTGCTAGAGATCCGGGGCTAGTTTCAGAGACCCAGTACTTC	CSARDPGLVSETQYF
TRBV3-1	TRBJ1-1	.	.	TGTGCCAGCAGCCCTAGCGGGGATGTCGTTGAAGCTTTCTTT	CASSPSGDVVEAFF
TRBV6-5	TRBJ1-2	.	.	TGTGCCAGCAGTTATGGGCAGCCCTATGGCTACACCTTC	CASSYGQPYGYTF
TRBV6-2/TRBV6-3	TRBJ2-3	hyperexpanded	.	TGTGCCAGCAGTTACTCGGAATCAGATACGCAGTATTTT	CASSYSESDTQYF
TRBV20-1	TRBJ2-2	.	.	TGCAGTGCTAGAGATTTAGAAAATGGGGCCACCGGGGAGCTGTTTTTT	CSARDLENGATGELFF
TRBV4-1	TRBJ2-1	.	TRBD1	TGCGCCAGCAGCCAAGACACACCGGGACAGGGGCGGGATGAGCAGTTCTTC	CASSQDTPGQGRDEQFF
TRBV10-3	TRBJ2-2	hyperexpanded	TRBD1	TGTGCCATCAGTGTCGGAACAGGGGACGCCGGGGAGCTGTTTTTT	CAISVGTGDAGELFF
TRBV20-1	TRBJ2-3	few	TRBD2	TGCAGTGCTAGAACCTCATCTAGCGGGGAAACAGATACGCAGTATTTT	CSARTSSSGETDTQYF